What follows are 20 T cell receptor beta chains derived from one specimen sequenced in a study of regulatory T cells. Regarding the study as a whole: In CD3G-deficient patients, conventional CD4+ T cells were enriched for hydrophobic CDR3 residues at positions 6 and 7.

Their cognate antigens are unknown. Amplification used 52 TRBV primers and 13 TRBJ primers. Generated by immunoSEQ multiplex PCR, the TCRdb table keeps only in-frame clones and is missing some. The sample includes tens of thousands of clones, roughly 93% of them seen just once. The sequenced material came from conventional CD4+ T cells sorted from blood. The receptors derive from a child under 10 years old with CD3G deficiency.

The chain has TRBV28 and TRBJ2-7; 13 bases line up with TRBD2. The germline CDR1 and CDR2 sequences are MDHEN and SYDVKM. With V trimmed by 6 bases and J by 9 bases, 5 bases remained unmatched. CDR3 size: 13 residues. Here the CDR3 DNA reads TGTGCCAGCAGCAGGACTAGCGGGAGATTGCAGTACTTC. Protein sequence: CASSRTSGRLQYF.

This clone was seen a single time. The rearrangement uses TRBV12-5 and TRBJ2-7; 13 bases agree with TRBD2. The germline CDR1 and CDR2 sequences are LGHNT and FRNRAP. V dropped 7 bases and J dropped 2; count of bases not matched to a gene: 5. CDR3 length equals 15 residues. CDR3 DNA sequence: TGTGCTAGTGCCAACGGACTAGCGGGAGCCTACGAGCAGTACTTC. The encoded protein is CASANGLAGAYEQYF.

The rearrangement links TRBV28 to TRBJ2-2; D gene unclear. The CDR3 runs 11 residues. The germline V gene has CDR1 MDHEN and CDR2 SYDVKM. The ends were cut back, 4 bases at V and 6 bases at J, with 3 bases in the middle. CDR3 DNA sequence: TGTGCCAGCAGTTCTGCCGGGGAGCTGTTTTTT. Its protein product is CASSSAGELFF.

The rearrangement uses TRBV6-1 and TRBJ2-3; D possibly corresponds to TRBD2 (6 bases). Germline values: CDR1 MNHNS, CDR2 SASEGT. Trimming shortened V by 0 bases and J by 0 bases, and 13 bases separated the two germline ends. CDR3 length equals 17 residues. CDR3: CASSEAWGRPSTDTQYF. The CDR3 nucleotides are TGTGCCAGCAGTGAAGCGTGGGGGAGGCCCAGCACAGATACGCAGTATTTT.

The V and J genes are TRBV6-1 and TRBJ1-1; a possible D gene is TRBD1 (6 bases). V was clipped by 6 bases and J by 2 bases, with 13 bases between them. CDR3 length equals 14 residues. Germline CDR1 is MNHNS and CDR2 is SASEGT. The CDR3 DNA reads TGTGCCAGCAGAAGACAGGATTTAAACACTGAAGCTTTCTTT. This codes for CASRRQDLNTEAFF.

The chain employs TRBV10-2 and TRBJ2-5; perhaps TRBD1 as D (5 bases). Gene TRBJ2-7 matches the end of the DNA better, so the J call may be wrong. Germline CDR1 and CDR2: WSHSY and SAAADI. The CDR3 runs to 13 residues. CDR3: CASSVGALSEQYF. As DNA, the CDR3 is TGCGCCAGCAGTGTAGGGGCCTTAAGCGAGCAGTACTTC.

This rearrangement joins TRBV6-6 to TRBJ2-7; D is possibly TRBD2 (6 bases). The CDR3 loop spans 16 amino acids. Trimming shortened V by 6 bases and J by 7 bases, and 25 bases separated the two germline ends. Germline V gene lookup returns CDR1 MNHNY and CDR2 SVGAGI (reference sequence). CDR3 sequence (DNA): TGTGCCAGCAGCCTTGGTTTAGGAGCGGGCGAGGGGGAGCAGTACTTC. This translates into CASSLGLGAGEGEQYF.

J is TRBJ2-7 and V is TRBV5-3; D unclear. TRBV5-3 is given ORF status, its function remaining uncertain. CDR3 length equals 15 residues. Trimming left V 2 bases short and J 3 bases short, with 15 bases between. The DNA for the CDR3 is TGTGCCAGAAGCTTCGAAGCGAGACCGGACTACGAGCAGTACTTC. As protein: CARSFEARPDYEQYF.

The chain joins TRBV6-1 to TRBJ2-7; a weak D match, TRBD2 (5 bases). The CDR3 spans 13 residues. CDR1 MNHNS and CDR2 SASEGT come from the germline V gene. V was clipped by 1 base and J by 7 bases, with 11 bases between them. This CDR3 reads CASSEDREWEQYF. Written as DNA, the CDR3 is TGTGCCAGCAGTGAAGATAGGGAGTGGGAGCAGTACTTC.

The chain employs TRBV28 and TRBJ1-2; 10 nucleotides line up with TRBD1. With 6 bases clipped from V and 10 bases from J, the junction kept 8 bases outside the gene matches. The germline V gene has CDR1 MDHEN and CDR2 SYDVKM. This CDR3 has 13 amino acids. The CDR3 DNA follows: TGTGCCAGCAGCCAGGCCGACAGGGGGCCCTACACCTTC. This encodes CASSQADRGPYTF.

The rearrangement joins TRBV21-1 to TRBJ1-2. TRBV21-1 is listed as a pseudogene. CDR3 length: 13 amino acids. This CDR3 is CASSFWGAGGYTF. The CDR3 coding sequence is TGTGCCAGCAGTTTCTGGGGCGCGGGGGGCTACACCTTC.

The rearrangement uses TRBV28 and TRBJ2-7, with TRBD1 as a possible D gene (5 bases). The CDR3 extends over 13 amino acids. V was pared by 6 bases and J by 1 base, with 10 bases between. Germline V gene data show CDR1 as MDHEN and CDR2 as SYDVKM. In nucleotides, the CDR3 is TGTGCCAGCAGCCCCGCAGGGTCCTACGAGCAGTACTTC. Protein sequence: CASSPAGSYEQYF.

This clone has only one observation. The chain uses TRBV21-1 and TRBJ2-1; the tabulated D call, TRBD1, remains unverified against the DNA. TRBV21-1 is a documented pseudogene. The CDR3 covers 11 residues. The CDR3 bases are TGTGCCAGCAGATACAAGAATGAGCAGTTCTTC. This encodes CASRYKNEQFF.

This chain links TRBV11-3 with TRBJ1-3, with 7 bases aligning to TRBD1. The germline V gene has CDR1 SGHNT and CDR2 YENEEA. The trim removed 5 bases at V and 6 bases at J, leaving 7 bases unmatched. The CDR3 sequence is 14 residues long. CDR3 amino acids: CASSRGQLENTIYF. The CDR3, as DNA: TGTGCCAGCAGCCGGGGACAGCTGGAAAACACCATATATTTT.

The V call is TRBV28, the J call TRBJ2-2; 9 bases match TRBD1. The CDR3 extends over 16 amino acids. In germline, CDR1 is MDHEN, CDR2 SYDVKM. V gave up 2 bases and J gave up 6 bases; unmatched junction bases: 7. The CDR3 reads CASSLRGTGFAGELFF. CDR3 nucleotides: TGTGCCAGCAGTTTAAGGGGGACAGGGTTTGCCGGGGAGCTGTTTTTT.

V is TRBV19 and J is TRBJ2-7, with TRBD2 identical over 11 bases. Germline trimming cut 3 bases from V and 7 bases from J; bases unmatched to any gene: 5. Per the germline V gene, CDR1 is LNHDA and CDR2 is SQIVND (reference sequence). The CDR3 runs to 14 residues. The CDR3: CASSILLAGVEQYF. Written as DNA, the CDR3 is TGTGCCAGTAGTATTTTACTAGCGGGAGTAGAGCAGTACTTC. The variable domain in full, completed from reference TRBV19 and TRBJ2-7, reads DGGITQSPKYLFRKEGQNVTLSCEQNLNHDAMYWYRQDPGQGLRLIYYSQIVNDFQKGDIAEGYSVSREKKESFPLTVTSAQKNPTAFYLCASSILLAGVEQYFGPGTRLTVT.

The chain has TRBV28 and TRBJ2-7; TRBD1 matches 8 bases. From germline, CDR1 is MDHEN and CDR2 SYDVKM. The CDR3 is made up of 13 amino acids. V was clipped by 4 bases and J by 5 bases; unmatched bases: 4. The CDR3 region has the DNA TGTGCCAGCAGTTGGGGCAGGGGGCACGAGCAGTACTTC. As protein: CASSWGRGHEQYF. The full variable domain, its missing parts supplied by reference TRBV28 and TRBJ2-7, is DVKVTQSSRYLVKRTGEKVFLECVQDMDHENMFWYRQDPGLGLRLIYFSYDVKMKEKGDIPEGYSVSREKKERFSLILESASTNQTSMYLCASSWGRGHEQYFGPGTRLTVT.

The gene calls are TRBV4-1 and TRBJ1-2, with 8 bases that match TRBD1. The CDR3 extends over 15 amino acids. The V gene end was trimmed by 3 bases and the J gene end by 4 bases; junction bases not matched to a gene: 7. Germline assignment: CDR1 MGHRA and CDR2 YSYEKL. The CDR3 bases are TGCGCCAGCAGCCAGGAATTACAGGGGGTCTATGGCTACACCTTC. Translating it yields CASSQELQGVYGYTF.

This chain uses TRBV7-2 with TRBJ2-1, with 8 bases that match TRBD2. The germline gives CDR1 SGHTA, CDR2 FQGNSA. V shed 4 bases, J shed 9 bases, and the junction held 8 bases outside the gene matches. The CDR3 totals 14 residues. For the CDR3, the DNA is TGTGCCAGCAGCTCCGCAGCGGGAGAATTTGAGCAGTTCTTC. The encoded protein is CASSSAAGEFEQFF.

The CDR3 loop reads CASRGYLNQPQHF. The CDR3 coding sequence is TGTGCCAGCCGTGGGTACCTAAATCAGCCCCAGCATTTT. This sequence joins TRBV6-1 and TRBJ1-5; D is unresolved. Trimming took off 8 bases at V and 4 bases at J, with 12 bases between the two ends. The CDR3 runs to 13 residues. Germline-derived CDR1 and CDR2 are MNHNS and SASEGT.